Shown below are 9 T cell receptor beta chains from a single sample sequenced in a study of CD8+ T cells in alopecia areata. Sequencing templates came from extracted RNA that was reverse transcribed into cDNA. The protocol was immunoSEQ multiplex PCR, while the TCRdb copy is restricted to in-frame clones and leaves out a portion. Altogether some 51,000 clones are present, roughly 96% being singletons, with the ten largest covering 25% to 30%. Here the sequenced sample was CD8+ T cells sorted from blood, taken at week 0. The receptors were sampled from a human donor with alopecia areata.

The chain is built from TRBV6-6 and TRBJ2-2; D is ambiguous. The germline gives CDR1 MNHNY, CDR2 SVGAGI (reference sequence). The V end lost 5 bases, the J end lost 5 bases, and 6 bases lay between the germline ends. The CDR3 covers 12 residues. CDR3 sequence: CASSSSTGELFF. In DNA, the CDR3 is TGTGCCAGCAGTAGCTCGACCGGGGAGCTGTTTTTT.

The rearrangement links TRBV5-1 to TRBJ2-7, with D unresolved. This CDR3 has 14 residues. Germline CDR1 and CDR2: SGHRS and YFSETQ. Deletions cut 0 bases from V and 3 bases from J, with 10 bases between. The CDR3 spells CASSLALYGYEQYF. The CDR3 DNA reads as TGCGCCAGCAGCTTGGCCCTTTACGGCTACGAGCAGTACTTC.

The chain recombines TRBV1 with TRBJ2-2; the D call TRBD2 from the table was never checked on the DNA. TRBV1 is a documented pseudogene. This CDR3 spans 15 amino acids. This CDR3 is CTSSRRRLAAGELFF. The CDR3, as DNA: TGCACCAGCAGCCGTAGGCGACTAGCGGCCGGGGAGCTGTTTTTT.

The chain joins TRBV5-6 to TRBJ2-5; 9 positions match TRBD2. The end of the DNA is better explained by TRBJ2-7, so the J call may be wrong. There are 16 residues in the CDR3. The germline gives CDR1 SGHDT, CDR2 YYEEEE. The CDR3 DNA reads as TGTGCCAGCAGCTCTGAGACTAGCGGTGCGACCTACGAGCAGTACTTC. The encoded protein is CASSSETSGATYEQYF.

The chain employs TRBV21-1 and TRBJ2-7. TRBV21-1 is an annotated pseudogene. CDR3 length: 13 residues. CDR3 in DNA: TGTGCCAGCAGCAACCGGGGGCATTGGGAGCAGTACTTC. Its protein is CASSNRGHWEQYF.

The chain recombines TRBV12-5 with TRBJ2-5; no firm D call. The germline V and J ends were trimmed by 1 base and 7 bases, with 13 bases remaining between them. Germline V gives CDR1 LGHNT, CDR2 FRNRAP. The CDR3 runs 14 residues. This chain's CDR3 is CASGLESVLGTQYF. The DNA of the CDR3 is TGTGCTAGTGGTTTGGAATCGGTCCTGGGGACCCAGTACTTC.

The chain uses TRBV5-6 and TRBJ2-7, with 8 bases aligning to TRBD1. Germline-derived CDR1 and CDR2 are SGHDT and YYEEEE. The CDR3 runs to 18 residues. V gave up 1 base and J gave up 4 bases; unmatched junction bases: 16. The CDR3 coding sequence is TGTGCCAGCAGCTTGTTGGCCGGGACAGGCTCCCCAAATTACGAGCAGTACTTC. It encodes CASSLLAGTGSPNYEQYF.

This chain connects TRBV15 to TRBJ1-1; the D gene is possibly TRBD1 (5 bases). The V gene lost 0 bases and the J gene lost 6 bases, with 14 bases spanning the gap. The CDR3 is made up of 15 amino acids. Looked up from germline, CDR1 is LNHNV and CDR2 is YYDKDF (reference sequence). CDR3 sequence: CATSRDNSGRAEAFF. The CDR3 DNA reads as TGTGCCACCAGCAGAGATAACTCCGGCAGGGCTGAAGCTTTCTTT.

This chain links TRBV6-5 with TRBJ2-7, with 10 bases fitting TRBD1. CDR3 length: 14 amino acids. The trim removed 2 bases at V and 4 bases at J, leaving 2 bases unmatched. Germline CDR1 is MNHEY and CDR2 is SVGAGI. The CDR3 DNA sequence: TGTGCCAGCAGTTACGGGACAGGGGTGTACGAGCAGTACTTC. This translates into CASSYGTGVYEQYF.